This is a list of T cell receptor beta chains from one sample in a study of regulatory T cells in long-lasting Graves disease. TCRdb re-derived calls from the multiplex PCR reads in MiXCR, one entry per CDR3 protein. The data show 200,000 to 250,000 distinct CDR3 sequences, 20% to 25% seen once. The sequencing used peripheral blood mononuclear cells (PBMCs), collected at new diagnosis, from a patient treated with antithyroid drugs. These receptors came from a female donor with Graves disease. Each CDR3 is given with its conserved first and last residue. D genes are given only for firm matches. Clone sizes are given selectively: once, few, many, or a class where the clone is expanded.

>TRBJ2-7|-|-|TRBV19
CASRGQGSVYEQYF
TGTGCCAGTAGAGGGCAGGGATCAGTCTACGAGCAGTACTTC
>TRBJ2-5|-|many|TRBV18
CASSPSSAPVTQYF
TGTGCCAGCTCACCAAGTTCAGCTCCAGTGACCCAGTACTTC
>TRBJ2-5|TRBD1|many|TRBV7-2
CASSTGTGEETQYF
TGTGCCAGCAGCACCGGGACAGGAGAAGAGACCCAGTACTTC
>TRBJ1-1|-|-|TRBV20-1
CSARRTANTEAFF
TGCAGTGCTAGGAGGACAGCGAACACTGAAGCTTTCTTT
>TRBJ2-5|TRBD1|-|TRBV20-1
CSASGTGGRETQYF
TGCAGTGCTTCCGGGACAGGGGGCCGAGAGACCCAGTACTTC
>TRBJ2-7|TRBD2|many|TRBV7-2
CASSRTSGLSSYEQYF
TGTGCCAGCAGCCGCACTAGCGGCCTAAGCTCCTACGAGCAGTACTTC
>TRBJ2-7|TRBD1|many|TRBV7-2
CASSLTGGYYEQYF
TGTGCCAGCAGCTTAACAGGGGGATACTACGAGCAGTACTTC
>TRBJ2-1|TRBD2|many|TRBV6-1
CASSPVSAGGYNEQFF
TGTGCCAGCAGTCCCGTCTCAGCGGGGGGGTACAATGAGCAGTTCTTC
>TRBJ1-4|-|-|TRBV12-3/TRBV12-4
CASSRRETNEKLFF
TGTGCCAGCAGCCGACGGGAAACTAATGAAAAACTGTTTTTT
>TRBJ2-7|TRBD1|few|TRBV20-1
CSVQGDLWYEQYF
TGCAGTGTCCAGGGGGATCTTTGGTACGAGCAGTACTTC
>TRBJ1-1|-|-|TRBV5-5
CASIRSFSNTEAFF
TGTGCCAGCATCCGGTCATTCTCGAACACTGAAGCTTTCTTT
>TRBJ2-3|-|many|TRBV18
CASTDRIDTDTQYF
TGTGCCAGCACCGACAGGATAGACACAGATACGCAGTATTTT
>TRBJ1-5|-|many|TRBV6-1
CASSEPGYNQPQHF
TGTGCCAGCAGTGAACCGGGGTACAATCAGCCCCAGCATTTT
>TRBJ2-3|TRBD2|many|TRBV7-2
CASSLGLAGGPDTQYF
TGTGCCAGCAGCTTGGGACTAGCGGGAGGGCCGGATACGCAGTATTTT
>TRBJ2-3|-|many|TRBV20-1
CSARFSRDTDTQYF
TGCAGTGCTAGATTTAGCAGAGACACAGATACGCAGTATTTT
>TRBJ1-5|TRBD1|many|TRBV6-2/TRBV6-3
CASSLTPGQGYQPQHF
TGTGCCAGCAGCCTAACCCCGGGACAGGGATATCAGCCCCAGCATTTT
>TRBJ1-2|-|many|TRBV7-2
CASSWTVMGAYGYTF
TGTGCCAGCAGCTGGACCGTAATGGGGGCCTATGGCTACACCTTC
>TRBJ2-2|-|many|TRBV3-1
CASSHARRNTGELFF
TGTGCCAGCAGCCATGCCAGGAGGAACACCGGGGAGCTGTTTTTT
>TRBJ1-5|-|-|TRBV2
CASSPDTANQPQHF
TGTGCCAGCAGTCCCGACACTGCGAATCAGCCCCAGCATTTT
>TRBJ2-2|-|-|TRBV6-5
CASSYSATGVGELFF
TGTGCCAGCAGTTACTCGGCCACGGGGGTGGGGGAGCTGTTTTTT